This record covers a single T cell receptor (beta chain). What it binds is not known. The data are from a study of response to subunit inactivated influenza vaccine. Findings of the study overall: Authors suggested few new T cells are recruited by each seasonal influenza vaccination.

In TCRdb, the RT-PCR reads were re-called with MiXCR into one record per CDR3 protein. The sample lists more than 450,000 distinct CDR3 sequences; approximately 7.7% were seen once. The input for sequencing was PBMCs from blood, taken roughly 24 months after vaccination. The sequence was obtained from a man aged 45-69 years who received an inactivated influenza vaccine.

The CDR3 loop reads CASSLDTSPDTQYF. The DNA for the CDR3 is TGTGCCAGCAGCTTGGACACCTCTCCAGATACGCAGTATTTT. This chain links TRBV5-6 with TRBJ2-3; D gene uncertain. The V end lost 0 bases, the J end lost 4 bases, and 9 bases lay between the germline ends. This CDR3 has 14 residues. The germline CDR1 and CDR2 sequences are SGHDT and YYEEEE.